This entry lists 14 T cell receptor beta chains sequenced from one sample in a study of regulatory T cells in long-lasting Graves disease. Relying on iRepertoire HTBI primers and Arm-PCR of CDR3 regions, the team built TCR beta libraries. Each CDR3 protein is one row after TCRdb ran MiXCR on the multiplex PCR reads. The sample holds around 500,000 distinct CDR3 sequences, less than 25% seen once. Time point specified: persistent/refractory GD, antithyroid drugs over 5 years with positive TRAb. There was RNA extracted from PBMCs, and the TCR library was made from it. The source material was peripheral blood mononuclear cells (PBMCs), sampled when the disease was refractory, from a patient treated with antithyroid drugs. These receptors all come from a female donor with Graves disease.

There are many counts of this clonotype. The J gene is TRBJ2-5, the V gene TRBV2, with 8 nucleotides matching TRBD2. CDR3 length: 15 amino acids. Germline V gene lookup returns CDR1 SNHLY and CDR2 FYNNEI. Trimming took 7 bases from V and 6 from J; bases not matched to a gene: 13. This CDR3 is CASTPAGEKRKTQYF. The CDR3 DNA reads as TGTGCCAGCACTCCAGCGGGAGAGAAGAGGAAGACCCAGTACTTC.

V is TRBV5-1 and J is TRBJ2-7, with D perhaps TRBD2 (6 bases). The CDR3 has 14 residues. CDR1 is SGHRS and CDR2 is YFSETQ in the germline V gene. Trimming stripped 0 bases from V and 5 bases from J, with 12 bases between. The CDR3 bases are TGCGCCAGCAGCTTGGGCGGAGGGGCGGACGAGCAGTACTTC. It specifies CASSLGGGADEQYF.

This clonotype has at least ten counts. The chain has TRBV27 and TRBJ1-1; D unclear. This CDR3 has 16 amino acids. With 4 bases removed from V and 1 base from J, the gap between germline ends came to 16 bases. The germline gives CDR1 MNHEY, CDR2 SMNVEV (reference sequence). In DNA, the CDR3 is TGTGCCAGCAGTTCCACAACCAGAGGGTGGAACACTGAAGCTTTCTTT. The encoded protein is CASSSTTRGWNTEAFF.

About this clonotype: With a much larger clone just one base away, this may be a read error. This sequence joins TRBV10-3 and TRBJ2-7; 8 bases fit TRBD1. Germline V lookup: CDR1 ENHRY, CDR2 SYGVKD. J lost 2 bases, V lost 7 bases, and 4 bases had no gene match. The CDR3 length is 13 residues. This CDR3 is CAIKQGVTYEQYF. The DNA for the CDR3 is TGTGCCATCAAACAGGGGGTTACCTACGAGCAGTACTTC.

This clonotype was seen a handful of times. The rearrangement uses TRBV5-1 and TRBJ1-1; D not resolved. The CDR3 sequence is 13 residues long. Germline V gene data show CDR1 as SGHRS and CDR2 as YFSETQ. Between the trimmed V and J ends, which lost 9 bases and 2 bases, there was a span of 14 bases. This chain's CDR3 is CATRKAGNTEAFF. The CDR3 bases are TGCGCCACCCGGAAGGCGGGAAACACTGAAGCTTTCTTT.

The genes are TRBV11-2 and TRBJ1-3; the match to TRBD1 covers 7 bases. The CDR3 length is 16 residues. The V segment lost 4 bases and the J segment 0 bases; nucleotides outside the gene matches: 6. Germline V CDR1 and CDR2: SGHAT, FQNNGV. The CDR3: CASSWTGTASGNTIYF. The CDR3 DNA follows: TGTGCCAGCAGCTGGACCGGGACAGCCTCTGGAAACACCATATATTTT.

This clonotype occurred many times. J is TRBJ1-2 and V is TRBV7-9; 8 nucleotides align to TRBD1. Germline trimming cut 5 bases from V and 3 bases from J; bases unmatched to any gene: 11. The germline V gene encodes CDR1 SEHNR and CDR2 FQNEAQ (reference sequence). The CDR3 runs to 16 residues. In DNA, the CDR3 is TGTGCCAGCAGCAAAGAGGTTGGACAGGGTGACTATGGCTACACCTTC. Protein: CASSKEVGQGDYGYTF.

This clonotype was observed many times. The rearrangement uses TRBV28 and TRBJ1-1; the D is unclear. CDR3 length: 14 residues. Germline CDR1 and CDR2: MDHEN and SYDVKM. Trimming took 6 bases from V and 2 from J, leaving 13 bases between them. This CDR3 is CASSLQVTNTEAFF. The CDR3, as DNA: TGTGCCAGCAGCCTTCAAGTCACCAACACTGAAGCTTTCTTT.

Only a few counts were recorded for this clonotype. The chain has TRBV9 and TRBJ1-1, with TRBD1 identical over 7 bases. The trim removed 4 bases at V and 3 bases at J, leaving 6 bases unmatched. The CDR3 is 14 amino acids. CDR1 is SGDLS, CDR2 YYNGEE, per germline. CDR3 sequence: CASSQGTGDTEAFF. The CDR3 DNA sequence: TGTGCCAGCAGCCAAGGTACAGGGGACACTGAAGCTTTCTTT.

The DNA for the CDR3 is TGCGCCAGCTGTAGCGGGGGGAACACCGGGGAGCTGTTTTTT. This sequence encodes CASCSGGNTGELFF. This chain joins TRBV10-2 and TRBJ2-2; 9 nucleotides match TRBD2. Germline CDR1 is WSHSY and CDR2 is SAAADI. The CDR3 is 14 amino acids. V dropped 8 bases and J dropped 1; count of bases not matched to a gene: 2.

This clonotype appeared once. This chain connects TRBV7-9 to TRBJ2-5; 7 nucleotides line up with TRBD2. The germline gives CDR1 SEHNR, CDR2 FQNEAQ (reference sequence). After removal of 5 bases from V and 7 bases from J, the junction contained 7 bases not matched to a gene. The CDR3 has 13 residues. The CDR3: CASSQAGRVTQYF. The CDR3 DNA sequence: TGTGCCAGCAGCCAAGCGGGAAGAGTGACCCAGTACTTC.

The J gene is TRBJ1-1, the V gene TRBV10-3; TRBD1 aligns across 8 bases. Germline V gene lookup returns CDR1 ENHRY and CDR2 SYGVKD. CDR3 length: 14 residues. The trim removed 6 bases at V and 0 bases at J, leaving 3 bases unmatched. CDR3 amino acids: CAIRTGEMNTEAFF. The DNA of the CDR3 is TGTGCCATCAGGACAGGGGAGATGAACACTGAAGCTTTCTTT.

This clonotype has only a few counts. The CDR3 DNA reads TGCGCCAGCAGCGCGTCGATTGGAAACACCATATATTTT. Encoded protein: CASSASIGNTIYF. The chain carries TRBV4-3 and TRBJ1-3; D remains unclear. The CDR3 totals 13 residues. The V end was cut by 5 bases, the J end by 3 bases, with 8 bases between. Germline lookup yields CDR1 LGHNA and CDR2 YSLEER.

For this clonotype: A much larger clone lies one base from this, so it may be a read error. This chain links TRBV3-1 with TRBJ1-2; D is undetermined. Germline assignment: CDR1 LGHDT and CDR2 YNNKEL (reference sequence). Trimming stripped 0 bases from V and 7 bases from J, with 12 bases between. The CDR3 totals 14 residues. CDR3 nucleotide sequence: TGTGCCAGCAGCCAAGACCTAGGGATGGGTGGCTACACCTTC. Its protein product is CASSQDLGMGGYTF. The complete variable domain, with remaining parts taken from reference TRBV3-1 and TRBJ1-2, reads DTAVSQTPKYLVTQMGNDKSIKCEQNLGHDTMYWYKQDSKKFLKIMFSYNNKELIINETVPNRFSPKSPDKAHLNLHINSLELGDSAVYFCASSQDLGMGGYTFGSGTRLTVV.